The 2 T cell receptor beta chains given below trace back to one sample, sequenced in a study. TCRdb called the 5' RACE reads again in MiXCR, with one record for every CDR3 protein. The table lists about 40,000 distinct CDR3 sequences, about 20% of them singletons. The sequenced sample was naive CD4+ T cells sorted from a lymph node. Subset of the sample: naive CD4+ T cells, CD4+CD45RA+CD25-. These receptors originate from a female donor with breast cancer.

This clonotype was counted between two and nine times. The CDR3: CAAHEGRGSPLHF. In DNA form, the CDR3 reads TGTGCCGCACACGAGGGCAGGGGTTCACCCCTCCACTTT. The chain recombines TRBV6-1 with TRBJ1-6, with a tentative D call TRBD1 (6 bases). The CDR3 extends over 13 amino acids. Germline V gene lookup returns CDR1 MNHNS and CDR2 SASEGT. The V gene lost 11 bases and the J gene lost 9 bases, with 17 bases spanning the gap.

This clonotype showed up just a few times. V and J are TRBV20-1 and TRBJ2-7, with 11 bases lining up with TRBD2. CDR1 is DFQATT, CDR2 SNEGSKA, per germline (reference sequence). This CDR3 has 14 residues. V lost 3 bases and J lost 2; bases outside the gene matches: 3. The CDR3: CSASTSGGPYEQYF. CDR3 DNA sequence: TGCAGTGCTAGCACTAGCGGGGGCCCCTACGAGCAGTACTTC.